This is a list of T cell receptor beta chains from one sample in a study of T cells in localized non-small cell lung cancer. Libraries were prepared by immunoSEQ multiplex PCR; TCRdb keeps only in-frame clonotypes and omits some of them. The data show approximately 49,000 clones, around three quarters seen once. The source material was peripheral blood, sampled before any cancer treatment. Receptors originate from a man aged 35 to 69 with stage I squamous cell lung carcinoma. CDR3s include the opening cysteine and the closing phenylalanine or tryptophan. D genes are given only for firm matches. Only part of the rows carry a size: once, few, many, or a class if the clone is expanded.

TRBV2	TRBJ1-4	.	.	CASSRRGGFREKLFF	TGTGCCAGCAGCCGCCGGGGGGGCTTTCGAGAAAAACTGTTTTTT
TRBV2	TRBJ1-3	.	.	CASSETRRMSGNTIYF	TGTGCCAGCAGTGAAACCCGGAGGATGTCTGGAAACACCATATATTTT
TRBV18	TRBJ2-7	TRBD1	.	CASSPLGQGTHEQYF	TGTGCCAGCTCACCACTAGGACAGGGAACACACGAGCAGTACTTC
TRBV10-3	TRBJ1-5	.	.	CAISASGPAAPGKNQPQHF	TGTGCCATCAGTGCCTCGGGACCCGCGGCTCCTGGGAAGAATCAGCCCCAGCATTTT
TRBV19	TRBJ1-2	.	few	CASSIGSLYGYTF	TGTGCCAGTAGTATAGGGAGCCTATATGGCTACACCTTC
TRBV5-4	TRBJ2-5	.	once	CASSLAGRGQETQYF	TGTGCCAGCAGCTTGGCGGGGCGGGGCCAAGAGACCCAGTACTTC
TRBV7-9	TRBJ2-1	TRBD2	few	CASSRRLASGTYNEQFF	TGTGCCAGCAGCCGGAGGCTGGCTAGCGGGACCTACAATGAGCAGTTCTTC
TRBV21-1	TRBJ1-5	.	.	CASSMLGGDQPQHF	TGTGCCAGCAGCATGTTGGGAGGTGATCAGCCCCAGCATTTT
TRBV7-9	TRBJ2-7	.	once	CASSLDPYEQYF	TGTGCCAGCAGCTTGGACCCTTACGAGCAGTACTTC
TRBV27	TRBJ2-1	TRBD2	.	CASSLSIGEGSYEQFF	TGTGCCAGCAGTTTATCGATCGGGGAGGGTAGTTATGAGCAGTTCTTC
TRBV7-2	TRBJ1-5	.	.	CASTTLPQPQHF	TGTGCCAGCACCACACTCCCGCAGCCCCAGCATTTT
TRBV6-6	TRBJ1-2	.	.	CASSRTVGRVYGYTF	TGTGCCAGCAGCCGCACGGTTGGCAGGGTCTATGGCTACACCTTC
TRBV29-1	TRBJ1-4	.	.	CSARVGGGYTNEKLFF	TGCAGCGCCCGGGTCGGGGGGGGATATACTAATGAAAAACTGTTTTTT
TRBV6-6	TRBJ2-7	.	few	CASSPTSNYEQYF	TGTGCCAGCAGTCCAACTTCGAATTACGAGCAGTACTTC
TRBV6-1	TRBJ2-3	.	once	CASSEAGKRGTDTQYF	TGTGCCAGCAGTGAAGCAGGGAAAAGGGGAACAGATACGCAGTATTTT
TRBV19	TRBJ2-6	.	.	CASSSPARPGANVLTF	TGTGCCAGTAGCTCTCCCGCCCGCCCTGGGGCCAACGTCCTGACTTTC
TRBV28	TRBJ1-5	.	few	CASMEGSSNQPQHF	TGTGCCAGCATGGAGGGGAGCAGCAATCAGCCCCAGCATTTT
TRBV27	TRBJ1-5	.	few	CASSPRGSVQPQHF	TGTGCCAGCAGTCCCCGGGGCTCAGTACAGCCCCAGCATTTT
TRBV6-4	TRBJ2-2	.	.	CASSDSSQGYAGELFF	TGTGCCAGCAGTGACTCGAGTCAAGGGTATGCCGGGGAGCTGTTTTTT
TRBV29-1	TRBJ1-2	.	.	CSAIPRDEHRYTF	TGCAGCGCAATCCCCCGGGACGAACATCGCTACACCTTC
TRBV11-1	TRBJ2-3	TRBD2	.	CASSQTGTSGESTDTQYF	TGTGCCAGCAGCCAGACCGGGACTAGCGGGGAAAGCACAGATACGCAGTATTTT
TRBV4-2	TRBJ1-5	.	.	CASSQDGGNQPQHF	TGTGCCAGCAGCCAAGACGGAGGCAATCAGCCCCAGCATTTT
TRBV11-2	TRBJ1-6	.	medium-sized	CASSFAQGISPLHF	TGTGCCAGCAGCTTCGCTCAGGGGATCTCACCCCTCCACTTT
TRBV19	TRBJ2-3	TRBD1	.	CASNLQGITDTQYF	TGTGCCAGTAACCTACAGGGGATCACAGATACGCAGTATTTT
TRBV28	TRBJ1-2	TRBD1	.	CASRSGTGGGYGYTF	TGTGCCAGCAGATCCGGGACAGGGGGGGGCTATGGCTACACCTTC
TRBV6-1	TRBJ1-2	.	many	CASSATGASVGYGYTF	TGTGCCAGCAGTGCCACGGGGGCCTCGGTCGGGTACGGCTACACCTTC
TRBV12-5	TRBJ2-5	.	.	CASGLIRSGWETQYF	TGTGCTAGTGGTTTGATAAGATCAGGGTGGGAGACCCAGTACTTC
TRBV15	TRBJ2-5	.	.	CATSKGETQYF	TGTGCCACCTCGAAGGGGGAGACCCAGTACTTC
TRBV7-3	TRBJ1-6	.	.	CASSLQGHSYNSPLHF	TGTGCCAGCAGCTTGCAGGGGCACTCCTATAATTCACCCCTCCACTTT
TRBV6-5	TRBJ2-3	TRBD1	.	CASSQDRGTDTQYF	TGTGCCAGCAGCCAAGACAGGGGAACAGATACGCAGTATTTT
TRBV5-1	TRBJ2-1	.	.	CASSLQASSSYNEQFF	TGCGCCAGCAGCCTACAAGCGAGCTCCTCCTACAATGAGCAGTTCTTC
TRBV6-6	TRBJ1-5	TRBD1	.	CASSWTGISNQPQHF	TGTGCCAGCAGTTGGACAGGGATCAGCAATCAGCCCCAGCATTTT
TRBV29-1	TRBJ2-2	TRBD1	.	CSVEPPGQGNGELFF	TGCAGCGTTGAACCTCCGGGACAGGGGAACGGGGAGCTGTTTTTT
TRBV28	TRBJ2-4	.	few	CASSWRPRGAKNIQYF	TGTGCCAGCAGTTGGCGCCCCCGGGGAGCCAAAAACATTCAGTACTTC
TRBV5-1	TRBJ2-5	.	.	CASSLSAGREQETQYF	TGCGCCAGCAGCTTATCCGCAGGCAGGGAACAAGAGACCCAGTACTTC
TRBV2	TRBJ2-7	TRBD1	.	CASIRDRGYEQYF	TGTGCCAGCATCCGGGACAGGGGCTACGAGCAGTACTTC
TRBV6-5	TRBJ1-2	.	.	CASSYSAQGGYGYTF	TGTGCCAGCAGTTACTCGGCGCAGGGCGGTTATGGCTACACCTTC
TRBV11-2	TRBJ2-5	TRBD2	.	CASSLDTSGAETQYF	TGTGCCAGCAGCTTAGATACTAGCGGGGCAGAGACCCAGTACTTC
TRBV6-6	TRBJ1-4	TRBD1	.	CASSRGQINEKLFF	TGTGCCAGCAGTCGGGGACAGATTAATGAAAAACTGTTTTTT
TRBV5-1	TRBJ1-6	.	.	CASSATGLDSPLHF	TGCGCCAGCAGCGCTACAGGGTTAGATTCACCCCTCCACTTT
TRBV7-9	TRBJ2-3	.	.	CASSSRVGGGEVGTQYF	TGTGCCAGCAGCTCCCGGGTGGGGGGCGGTGAAGTCGGTACGCAGTATTTT
TRBV7-3	TRBJ2-7	.	once	CASSPPPGPQYF	TGTGCCAGCAGCCCCCCCCCAGGGCCGCAGTACTTC
TRBV15	TRBJ1-5	.	.	CATSHKGGNQPQHF	TGTGCCACCAGCCACAAGGGAGGAAATCAGCCCCAGCATTTT
TRBV4-1	TRBJ1-2	.	.	CASRAIDGYTF	TGCGCCAGCAGAGCTATCGACGGCTACACCTTC
TRBV9	TRBJ1-3	.	.	CASSGRSGNTIYF	TGTGCCAGCAGCGGACGCTCTGGAAACACCATATATTTT
TRBV5-1	TRBJ2-1	.	few	CASSLGAEQFF	TGCGCCAGCAGCTTGGGGGCCGAGCAGTTCTTC
TRBV5-5	TRBJ1-1	TRBD1	once	CASSRTGAWNTEAFF	TGTGCCAGCAGCCGTACAGGGGCGTGGAACACTGAAGCTTTCTTT
TRBV19	TRBJ2-2	.	.	CASCKTLNTGELFF	TGTGCCAGTTGTAAAACGTTGAACACCGGGGAGCTGTTTTTT
TRBV7-8	TRBJ1-1	.	few	CARRPEAFF	TGTGCCCGGCGCCCTGAAGCTTTCTTT
TRBV4-1	TRBJ1-6	.	.	CASSQGSANNSPLHF	TGCGCCAGCAGCCAAGGGTCGGCTAACAATTCACCCCTCCACTTT
TRBV4-1	TRBJ1-2	TRBD1	.	CASSQDGQGWYGYTF	TGCGCCAGCAGCCAAGACGGACAGGGTTGGTATGGCTACACCTTC
TRBV4-3	TRBJ1-2	.	.	CASSQDHLDFMANGYTF	TGCGCCAGCAGCCAAGACCATCTCGACTTTATGGCGAACGGCTACACCTTC
TRBV28	TRBJ2-1	TRBD2	.	CASRHIAGGRNEQFF	TGTGCCAGCAGACACATAGCGGGGGGCCGCAATGAGCAGTTCTTC
TRBV5-1	TRBJ2-7	TRBD1	.	CASSRDRRGEQYF	TGCGCCAGCAGCCGGGACAGGAGAGGCGAGCAGTACTTC
TRBV28	TRBJ1-3	.	.	CASSLGGTTSGNTIYF	TGTGCCAGCAGTTTAGGCGGGACAACTTCTGGAAACACCATATATTTT